This passage covers 14 T cell receptor beta chains from one sample sequenced in a study of kidney transplant recipient with SARS-CoV-2 infection. From the reads, TCRdb called clonotypes with MiXCR, one entry per CDR3 protein. This table holds fewer than 250,000 distinct CDR3 sequences, under 35% found once. The sequencing here drew on a blood sample, taken at baseline and on roughly day 120 from a kidney transplant recipient. The source of these receptors is a young adult male patient who had COVID-19 and was a kidney transplant recipient. Some of the T cells might come from the graft donor.

This clonotype was seen just once. Just one base apart from a much larger clone, this may be a read error. The chain has TRBV3-1 and TRBJ1-1, with a tentative D call TRBD1 (6 bases). CDR3 length: 17 residues. Germline values: CDR1 LGHDT, CDR2 YNNKEL (reference sequence). Trimming pared 5 bases from V and 10 bases from J, leaving 29 bases between. The CDR3 loop is CASSKGTSGVGLGGAFF. CDR3 DNA sequence: TGTGCCAGCAGCAAAGGGACGTCAGGGGTGGGACTGGGTGGAGCTTTCTTT.

This clonotype appeared many times. This rearrangement joins TRBV28 to TRBJ2-7, with TRBD1 matching over 9 bases. Germline CDR1 reads MDHEN; CDR2 reads SYDVKM. Unmatched junction bases numbered 6, after V lost 2 bases and J lost 1 base. This CDR3 has 16 residues. The CDR3 nucleotides are TGTGCCAGCAGTTTAACAGGGGGCGGAGAGTCCTACGAGCAGTACTTC. Its protein is CASSLTGGGESYEQYF.

Worth noting for this clonotype: Possible read error: a much larger clone is one base away. The CDR3 loop is CASSRQRTSRKTYDYTF. CDR3 in DNA: TGTGCCAGCAGCCGCCAACGAACAAGCAGAAAGACCTATGACTACACCTTC. The rearrangement links TRBV11-2 to TRBJ1-2; D is uncertain. The germline V gene has CDR1 SGHAT and CDR2 FQNNGV. There are 17 residues in the CDR3.

This clonotype was seen repeatedly, ten times or more. The chain has TRBV4-3 and TRBJ2-3, with 8 bases fitting TRBD2. This CDR3 spans 20 amino acids. Looked up from germline, CDR1 is LGHNA and CDR2 is YSLEER. V lost 0 bases, J lost 3 bases, and 17 bases stayed unmatched. Written as DNA, the CDR3 is TGCGCCAGCAGCCAAGATCCTCTGACTGTCGGGGGGGCCCGGACAGATACGCAGTATTTT. Amino acid sequence: CASSQDPLTVGGARTDTQYF.

There are many counts of this clonotype. This chain links TRBV16 with TRBJ1-2, with no clear D. CDR1 KGHSY and CDR2 FQNENV come from the germline V gene. The CDR3 is made up of 17 amino acids. V was shortened by 3 bases and J by 4 bases, with 21 bases between the two germline ends. The CDR3 here is CASSQPPVVRKTYGYTF. CDR3 coding DNA: TGTGCCAGCAGCCAGCCTCCGGTCGTTAGAAAGACCTATGGCTACACCTTC. The full variable domain, completed using reference TRBV16 and TRBJ1-2, is GEEVAQTPKHLVRGEGQKAKLYCAPIKGHSYVFWYQQVLKNEFKFLISFQNENVFDETGMPKERFSAKCLPNSPCSLEIQATKLEDSAVYFCASSQPPVVRKTYGYTFGSGTRLTVV.

This clonotype was counted ten times or more. The chain carries TRBV13 and TRBJ2-7; 9 positions match TRBD1. The V segment lost 5 bases and the J segment 5 bases; nucleotides outside the gene matches: 10. CDR1 PRHDT and CDR2 FYEKMQ come from the germline V gene (reference sequence). This CDR3 is built from 15 residues. The CDR3 is CASSEQGQGGDEQYF. The CDR3 nucleotides read TGTGCCAGCAGCGAGCAGGGACAGGGAGGGGACGAGCAGTACTTC.

The chain couples TRBV8-2 to TRBJ2-6. TRBV8-2 is a documented pseudogene. The CDR3 contains 17 residues. CDR3 in DNA: TGTGGCAGGAGAGCGAGGATAGCACAAAGTCGGGCCAACGTCCTGACTTTC. Encoded protein: CGRRARIAQSRANVLTF.

The rearrangement uses TRBV20-1 and TRBJ2-7; unclear D gene. The CDR3 loop spans 13 amino acids. Germline-derived CDR1 and CDR2 are DFQATT and SNEGSKA (reference sequence). Trimming stripped 0 bases from V and 3 bases from J, with 9 bases between. The CDR3 protein is CSARDKHLYEQYF. DNA of the CDR3: TGCAGTGCTAGAGATAAACACCTCTACGAGCAGTACTTC.

Notes on this clonotype: This sequence may be a read error, since a much larger clone differs from it by one base. The rearrangement joins TRBV12-5 to TRBJ1-2; no reliable D call. The CDR3 extends over 17 amino acids. V lost 4 bases and J lost 4, with 22 bases in between. CDR1 is LGHNT, CDR2 FRNRAP, per germline. The CDR3 loop is CASGCVLLRGKTYGYTF. The CDR3 DNA follows: TGTGCTAGTGGTTGCGTACTTTTGCGGGGAAAGACCTATGGCTACACCTTC. The variable domain in full, with the rest retrieved from reference TRBV12-5 and TRBJ1-2, is DARVTQTPRHKVTEMGQEVTMRCQPILGHNTVFWYRQTMMQGLELLAYFRNRAPLDDSGMPKDRFSAEMPDATLATLKIQPSEPRDSAVYFCASGCVLLRGKTYGYTFGSGTRLTVV.

This clonotype was picked up many times. The chain combines TRBV20-1 with TRBJ2-7, with TRBD2 matching 12 bases. V shed 5 bases, J shed 1 base, and the junction held 6 bases outside the gene matches. Per the germline V gene, CDR1 is DFQATT and CDR2 is SNEGSKA (reference sequence). The CDR3 length is 15 residues. Written as DNA, the CDR3 is TGCAGTGCTTCCAGACTAGCGGGAGCTTCCTACGAGCAGTACTTC. It is translated as CSASRLAGASYEQYF.

This clonotype occurred many times. This chain connects TRBV12-3 or TRBV12-4 to TRBJ2-4; TRBD2 aligns across 8 bases. The end of the DNA is better explained by TRBJ2-5, so the J call may be wrong. The CDR3 runs 16 residues. The CDR3 loop is CASSFYVGRALETQYF. DNA of the CDR3: TGTGCCAGCAGTTTTTATGTCGGGAGGGCCCTAGAGACCCAGTACTTC.

In its sample, this clonotype was seen a few times. The chain is built from TRBV20-1 and TRBJ2-3; possibly TRBD1 for D (6 bases). The germline V gene encodes CDR1 DFQATT and CDR2 SNEGSKA (reference sequence). V lost 1 base and J lost 10, with 24 bases in between. The CDR3 has 16 amino acids. The CDR3 coding sequence is TGCAGTGCTAGAGGGGCGGACGGCCGTCCACAGGGTGCGCAGTATTTT. Its translation is CSARGADGRPQGAQYF.

About this clonotype: One end of the junction does not line up with germline, which may come from a read error. The chain carries TRBV19 and TRBJ2-4; D is uncertain. Germline CDR1 LNHDA, CDR2 SQIVND (reference sequence). This CDR3 has 17 amino acids. The CDR3 bases are TGTGCCAGTAGTTTATGCGAGACAAATCGAAAGACCTATGGCTACATCTTC. Encoded protein: CASSLCETNRKTYGYIF.

As regards this clonotype: This could be a read error, since a much larger clone is one nucleotide away. The CDR3 here is CAGSASFPISFSETQYF. The CDR3 coding sequence is TGTGCCGGCAGCGCGAGTTTTCCCATTTCTTTCTCTGAGACCCAGTACTTC. The chain is built from TRBV3-1 and TRBJ2-5; D call uncertain. Looked up from germline, CDR1 is LGHDT and CDR2 is YNNKEL (reference sequence). The CDR3 consists of 17 residues.